A selection of T cell receptor beta chains follows, all from one sample in a study of T cells expressing NK-cell markers. For each CDR3 protein, TCRdb gives one entry from its re-call of the 5' RACE reads, without DNA. The sample has roughly 390,000 distinct CDR3 sequences. The sequenced sample consisted of blood T cells: a sorted CD56 or NKG2C T cell subset, CD4+ or CD8+ T cells, or bulk PBMC T cells (not recorded which). The receptors originated from a man aged 18-70 years in good health. The CDR3 runs from the conserved cysteine through the conserved F or W.

CDR3: CASSLVVTSGASTDTQYF
V: TRBV11-2
J: TRBJ2-3

CDR3: CASSSNSDGSPLHF
V: TRBV18
J: TRBJ1-6

CDR3: CASSLDRRVGEQFF
V: TRBV11-2
J: TRBJ2-1

CDR3: CASSWRGARTEAFF
V: TRBV6-5
J: TRBJ1-1

CDR3: CASSLFTGLGGYTF
V: TRBV5-6
J: TRBJ1-2

CDR3: CASSFGGPTTDTQYF
V: TRBV5-4
J: TRBJ2-3

CDR3: CASSIPNQPQHF
V: TRBV6-6
J: TRBJ1-5

CDR3: CASSQDRGQSFTQYF
V: TRBV4-1
J: TRBJ2-3

CDR3: CTSSQDRSGVETQYF
V: TRBV1
J: TRBJ2-5

CDR3: CASSSESSYEQYF
V: TRBV2
J: TRBJ2-7

CDR3: CASSHIKTGGRAQPQHF
V: TRBV4-2
J: TRBJ1-5

CDR3: CATSDLLHWNTGELFF
V: TRBV24-1
J: TRBJ2-2

CDR3: CASSVSAGRRRRGTQYF
V: TRBV5-6
J: TRBJ2-3

CDR3: CASSHRTSGGLNEQYF
V: TRBV7-9
J: TRBJ2-7

CDR3: CASSYSGGRFFGTQYF
V: TRBV6-2/TRBV6-3
J: TRBJ2-5

CDR3: CAIRDGLQGYTF
V: TRBV10-3
J: TRBJ1-2

CDR3: CASSLLQGAYTGELFF
V: TRBV5-1
J: TRBJ2-2

CDR3: CASSIPGTVKDTQYF
V: TRBV19
J: TRBJ2-3

CDR3: CASSYRGGEARTDTQYF
V: TRBV7-2
J: TRBJ2-3

CDR3: CASSRRGSSTDTQYF
V: TRBV18
J: TRBJ2-3

CDR3: CASSLVARANTGELFF
V: TRBV7-2
J: TRBJ2-2

CDR3: CSVSWGAGGNTIYF
V: TRBV29-1
J: TRBJ1-3

CDR3: CASSLMVTGVRDEQFF
V: TRBV7-9
J: TRBJ2-1

CDR3: CASSQGQGAGYEQYF
V: TRBV4-1
J: TRBJ2-7

CDR3: CASSLTPDRRMFF
V: TRBV7-3
J: TRBJ2-2

CDR3: CARRRTDRPQETQYF
V: TRBV2
J: TRBJ2-5

CDR3: CASSIARSSYEQYF
V: TRBV19
J: TRBJ2-7

CDR3: CASSRRDAKSGGYTF
V: TRBV3-1
J: TRBJ1-2

CDR3: CASSSIGLRDRGWSGANVLTF
V: TRBV7-3
J: TRBJ2-6

CDR3: CASSPRGGISPLHF
V: TRBV5-8
J: TRBJ1-6

CDR3: CASTRDTRGNTIYF
V: TRBV5-1
J: TRBJ1-3

CDR3: CASSKGTGSNQPQHF
V: TRBV25-1
J: TRBJ1-5

CDR3: CASSPPGARNTEAFF
V: TRBV9
J: TRBJ1-1

CDR3: CASSGGGALYEQYF
V: TRBV12-3/TRBV12-4
J: TRBJ2-7

CDR3: CASSLRGLGTVSYEQYF
V: TRBV28
J: TRBJ2-7

CDR3: CASSRDRMGTGELFF
V: TRBV7-9
J: TRBJ2-2

CDR3: CASSRGRYNSPLHF
V: TRBV9
J: TRBJ1-6

CDR3: CASSKLTGVQEKLFF
V: TRBV27
J: TRBJ1-4

CDR3: CASRRAGVSYNEQFF
V: TRBV5-1
J: TRBJ2-1

CDR3: CASSTRQGKDEQFF
V: TRBV27
J: TRBJ2-1

CDR3: CNARFPSGGAFF
V: TRBV20-1
J: TRBJ2-1

CDR3: CASSLAGDPLNTEAFF
V: TRBV7-9
J: TRBJ1-1

CDR3: CASSQVLNDEKLFF
V: TRBV3-1
J: TRBJ1-4

CDR3: CASSLRAGTSPSNTGELFF
V: TRBV5-1
J: TRBJ2-2

CDR3: CASRVVRYNEQFF
V: TRBV6-1
J: TRBJ2-1

CDR3: CASRWGQGARNSPLHF
V: TRBV12-3/TRBV12-4
J: TRBJ1-6

CDR3: CSVDGHQGSNQPQHF
V: TRBV29-1
J: TRBJ1-5

CDR3: CASCPSGGMGEQYF
V: TRBV28
J: TRBJ2-7

CDR3: CASRTTRRGSYNEQFF
V: TRBV5-4
J: TRBJ2-1

CDR3: CASRGGRGFKETQYF
V: TRBV7-2
J: TRBJ2-5

CDR3: CASRTLNGYTEAFF
V: TRBV19
J: TRBJ1-1

CDR3: CASSLQGIGETQYF
V: TRBV7-9
J: TRBJ2-5

CDR3: CASNTGEYSTGELFF
V: TRBV7-9
J: TRBJ2-2

CDR3: CSARVRGGAYYNSPLHF
V: TRBV20-1
J: TRBJ1-6

CDR3: CASRGLGNQPQHF
V: TRBV12-3/TRBV12-4
J: TRBJ1-5

CDR3: CASSLVLGGSDGEQYF
V: TRBV5-1
J: TRBJ2-7

CDR3: CASSFLSPGTDTQYF
V: TRBV27
J: TRBJ2-3

CDR3: CASGSGTSGPEAFF
V: TRBV12-5
J: TRBJ1-1

CDR3: CASSPRTGVGYTF
V: TRBV9
J: TRBJ1-2

CDR3: CASSVTGQRDTEAFF
V: TRBV9
J: TRBJ1-1